This T cell receptor (beta chain) was recovered during a study of shared clonotypes between healthy human individuals. Study overall: A couple of female and three male donors aged 18 to 49 were enrolled. Regarding the study as a whole: For naive CD4 cells, roughly 4.6% of clonotypes were shared across a handful of donors.

Germline CDR1 is SGHVS and CDR2 is FNYEAQ. CDR3 size: 18 residues. With V trimmed by 0 bases and J by 3 bases, 6 bases remained unmatched. Participating donors were healthy, HIV-negative adults free of recent acute infections or vaccinations. Remarks on this clone: Its antigen is not known.

Over several immunoSEQ plates, each subset's genomic DNA was distributed in even portions. Produced via immunoSEQ multiplex PCR; TCRdb's table is partial and in-frame only. The sample has about 300,000 clones; about 74% are singletons. The sequencing sample was made of memory CD4+ T cells sorted from blood. The subset denotes: CD45RA-negative fraction. This chain joins TRBV7-6 and TRBJ2-6, with 9 positions matching TRBD1. This receptor was obtained from a young man in good health. The CDR3 nucleotides are TGTGCCAGCAGCTTAGCGGGACAGGGAATTGGTGGGGCCAACGTCCTGACTTTC. Protein sequence: CASSLAGQGIGGANVLTF. The full variable domain, its missing parts supplied by reference TRBV7-6 and TRBJ2-6, is GAGVSQSPRYKVTKRGQDVALRCDPISGHVSLYWYRQALGQGPEFLTYFNYEAQQDKSGLPNDRFSAERPEGSISTLTIQRTEQRDSAMYRCASSLAGQGIGGANVLTFGAGSRLTVL.